What follows describes a single T cell receptor (beta chain). The sample originates from a study of blood T cells in healthy people across ages. The CDR3 extends over 13 amino acids. Germline V CDR1 and CDR2: ENHRY, SYGVKD. With a J-beta primer mix and a sample-barcoded 5' primer, a second PCR ran 7 to 11 cycles. TCRdb reprocessed the 5' RACE reads via MiXCR and lists one record per CDR3 protein. The sample lists roughly 800,000 distinct CDR3 sequences, about a quarter occurring once. These data are also associated with another study on T cells of mothers and their children.

This receptor was taken from a boy between 10 and 17 years old in good health. Source material: blood. The chain uses TRBV10-3 and TRBJ2-5, with D possibly called TRBD1 or TRBD2 (7 bases each). The tail of the sequence fits TRBJ2-7 better, so the J call may be wrong. The DNA for the CDR3 is TGTGCCATCATGTCCAGGGGGGAGGGCGAGCAGTACTTC. It is translated as CAIMSRGEGEQYF.